The 29 T cell receptor beta chains below come from one sample, sequenced in a study of T-cell reconstitution after alpha-beta-depleted transplantation in children. The TCRbeta library incorporated unique molecular identifiers. Using its own MiXCR run on the PCR reads, TCRdb lists one record per CDR3 protein. The sample yields 450,000 to 600,000 distinct CDR3 sequences, approximately 12% seen once. Sequencing used PBMCs, mostly from graft donor cells, obtained 360 days after TCRalphabeta/CD19-depleted stem cell transplant. The receptors stem from a male patient younger than 18 who had a stem cell transplant for acute myeloid leukemia, so the T cells may come from the graft donor.

The table lists this clonotype with many counts. CDR3 in amino acids: CASSLGPRANTGELFF. The CDR3 DNA follows: TGTGCCAGCAGCTTAGGTCCTAGGGCGAACACCGGGGAGCTGTTTTTT. The chain couples TRBV7-9 to TRBJ2-2; no definite D call. The V end was cut by 1 base, the J end by 0 bases, with 9 bases between. The CDR3 spans 16 residues. Germline lookup yields CDR1 SEHNR and CDR2 FQNEAQ (reference sequence).

This clonotype was counted ten times or more. The rearrangement links TRBV29-1 to TRBJ2-1; 12 bases match TRBD1. Germline CDR1 SQVTM, CDR2 ANQGSEA. J lost 3 bases, V lost 6 bases, and 9 bases had no gene match. The CDR3 is 16 amino acids. DNA of the CDR3: TGCAGCGTACTCGGGACAGGGGGCTCCCACTACAATGAGCAGTTCTTC. Translated: CSVLGTGGSHYNEQFF.

This clonotype occurred many times. CDR3 sequence reads: CASSPQQGLEETQYF. CDR3 sequence (DNA): TGTGCCAGCTCACCTCAACAGGGTCTCGAAGAGACCCAGTACTTC. This rearrangement joins TRBV18 to TRBJ2-5; a weak D match, TRBD1 (6 bases). The germline V gene has CDR1 KGHSH and CDR2 LQKENI. V was shortened by 3 bases and J by 3 bases, with 14 bases between the two germline ends. This CDR3 region has 15 residues.

This clonotype appeared a few times. The chain employs TRBV28 and TRBJ2-7; 11 bases match TRBD2. CDR1 and CDR2 (germline): MDHEN, SYDVKM. The CDR3 is 15 residues long. V shed 5 bases, J shed 5 bases, and the junction held 8 bases outside the gene matches. The CDR3 DNA reads TGTGCCAGCAGTCCAGCCCTAGCGGGAGGCCACGAGCAGTACTTC. Translated: CASSPALAGGHEQYF. Supplemented by reference TRBV28 and TRBJ2-7, the full variable domain reads DVKVTQSSRYLVKRTGEKVFLECVQDMDHENMFWYRQDPGLGLRLIYFSYDVKMKEKGDIPEGYSVSREKKERFSLILESASTNQTSMYLCASSPALAGGHEQYFGPGTRLTVT.

There are a few counts of this clonotype. DNA of the CDR3: TGTGCCAGCAGCTTAACACAGGCGATGGGGACTGAAGCTTTCTTT. This translates into CASSLTQAMGTEAFF. This sequence joins TRBV7-3 and TRBJ1-1; possible D gene TRBD1, 5 bases. V was shortened by 0 bases and J by 5 bases, with 13 bases between the two germline ends. The CDR3 contains 15 residues. The V gene's germline CDR1 is SGHTA and CDR2 FQGTGA.

This clonotype appeared a few times. The CDR3 sequence: CASSLMDSPASPLHF. The CDR3 coding sequence is TGTGCCAGCAGTTTAATGGACAGTCCGGCTTCACCCCTCCACTTT. V usage is TRBV28 and J usage is TRBJ1-6; possibly TRBD1 for D (6 bases). CDR3 length: 15 amino acids. Trimming removed 2 bases from V and 9 bases from J, with 14 bases in between. CDR1 MDHEN and CDR2 SYDVKM come from the germline V gene.

This clonotype was detected only a few times. V usage is TRBV9 and J usage is TRBJ2-7; 9 bases match TRBD1. Germline CDR1 is SGDLS and CDR2 is YYNGEE. The CDR3 is made up of 16 amino acids. J lost 4 bases, V lost 4 bases, and 12 bases had no gene match. The CDR3 DNA reads as TGTGCCAGCAGCCGCCGGGACAGGGAAAATAGGTACGAGCAGTACTTC. Protein product: CASSRRDRENRYEQYF. The entire variable domain, with the rest obtained from reference TRBV9 and TRBJ2-7, is as follows: DSGVTQTPKHLITATGQRVTLRCSPRSGDLSVYWYQQSLDQGLQFLIQYYNGEERAKGNILERFSAQQFPDLHSELNLSSLELGDSALYFCASSRRDRENRYEQYFGPGTRLTVT.

The rearrangement joins TRBV6-2 or TRBV6-3 to TRBJ2-7; TRBD1 aligns across 7 bases. V was pared by 5 bases and J by 4 bases, with 11 bases of the junction left unmatched. Germline V gene lookup returns CDR1 MNHEY and CDR2 SVGEGT. The CDR3 loop spans 15 amino acids. The CDR3 reads CASSPPGQTYYEQYF. As DNA, the CDR3 is TGTGCCAGCAGTCCCCCGGGACAGACATATTACGAGCAGTACTTC.

This clonotype was detected only a few times. This chain joins TRBV10-3 and TRBJ2-3; 16 bases align to TRBD2. V lost 4 bases, J lost 2 bases, and 3 bases stayed unmatched. Looked up from germline, CDR1 is ENHRY and CDR2 is SYGVKD. This CDR3 has 17 amino acids. The CDR3 loop is CAISAGTSGRATDTQYF. CDR3 sequence (DNA): TGTGCCATCAGTGCGGGGACTAGCGGGAGGGCCACAGATACGCAGTATTTT.

This clonotype was detected many times. The genes are TRBV29-1 and TRBJ2-7, with no clear D. CDR3 length equals 12 residues. V was shortened by 6 bases and J by 3 bases, with 12 bases between the two germline ends. From germline, CDR1 is SQVTM and CDR2 ANQGSEA. CDR3 residues: CSVSPWGYEQYF. Here the CDR3 DNA reads TGCAGCGTCTCACCTTGGGGCTACGAGCAGTACTTC.

This clonotype was detected a few times. The V gene is TRBV7-2, the J gene TRBJ1-5; no definite D call. This CDR3 spans 13 amino acids. V lost 1 base and J 3 bases, leaving 4 bases between the germline ends. Germline CDR1 reads SGHTA; CDR2 reads FQGNSA. The DNA for the CDR3 is TGTGCCAGCAGCTTAGTCGCCAATCAGCCCCAGCATTTT. Translation gives CASSLVANQPQHF.

This clonotype has only a few counts. The CDR3 sequence: CAISVTEFRNTEAFF. CDR3 nucleotides: TGTGCCATCAGTGTGACGGAATTCCGGAACACTGAAGCTTTCTTT. The chain employs TRBV10-3 and TRBJ1-1; D call uncertain. V was cut by 4 bases and J by 1 base, with 13 bases left in between. Germline V CDR1 and CDR2: ENHRY, SYGVKD. The CDR3 is 15 amino acids.

This sequence joins TRBV7-9 and TRBJ2-7; D remains unclear. The V end lost 1 base, the J end lost 1 base, and 14 bases lay between the germline ends. Germline CDR1 and CDR2: SEHNR and FQNEAQ (reference sequence). This CDR3 has 16 residues. DNA of the CDR3: TGTGCCAGCAGCTTAGGTGTCGGTGGGTTTTCCTACGAGCAGTACTTC. It codes for CASSLGVGGFSYEQYF.

A word on this clonotype: A much bigger clone sits one base away, suggesting this may be a read error. The CDR3 does not end in the conserved phenylalanine or tryptophan, so this is likely a read error. The chain employs TRBV29-1 and TRBJ1-2; D not certain. The CDR3 contains 11 residues. Trimming removed 2 bases from V and 5 bases from J, with 6 bases in between. The germline gives CDR1 SQVTM, CDR2 ANQGSEA. The CDR3 DNA sequence: TGCAGCGTTGAAATAGCGTATGGCTACACCTGC. Its translation is CSVEIAYGYTC.

This clonotype showed up many times. V and J are TRBV6-2 or TRBV6-3 and TRBJ2-5, with TRBD2 as a possible D gene (6 bases). Trimming shortened V by 2 bases and J by 2 bases, and 12 bases separated the two germline ends. The CDR3 spans 15 residues. The germline V gene encodes CDR1 MNHEY and CDR2 SVGEGT. The DNA for the CDR3 is TGTGCCAGCAGTTACCTCGCTGGAGGGCAAGAGACCCAGTACTTC. Residues: CASSYLAGGQETQYF.

The chain carries TRBV15 and TRBJ2-1; 7 bases match TRBD1. Germline V CDR1 and CDR2: LNHNV, YYDKDF (reference sequence). Trimming took 4 bases from V and 7 from J; bases not matched to a gene: 13. The CDR3 runs 16 residues. The CDR3 sequence: CATSIFPGGLGNEQFF. In nucleotides, the CDR3 is TGTGCCACCAGCATATTTCCAGGGGGTTTGGGGAATGAGCAGTTCTTC.

This clonotype has a handful of counts. The rearrangement uses TRBV7-8 and TRBJ2-2; tentatively, D is TRBD1 (6 bases). Trimming pared 4 bases from V and 4 bases from J, leaving 13 bases between. In germline, CDR1 is SGHVS, CDR2 FQNEAQ. The CDR3 consists of 15 residues. In nucleotides, the CDR3 is TGTGCCAGCAGCTACTACGGGACACTCACCGGGGAGCTGTTTTTT. It is translated as CASSYYGTLTGELFF. Variable domain in full (rest from reference TRBV7-8 and TRBJ2-2): GAGVSQSPRYKVAKRGQDVALRCDPISGHVSLFWYQQALGQGPEFLTYFQNEAQLDKSGLPSDRFFAERPEGSVSTLKIQRTQQEDSAVYLCASSYYGTLTGELFFGEGSRLTVL.

V usage is TRBV28 and J usage is TRBJ1-2; D gene ambiguous. CDR1 is MDHEN, CDR2 SYDVKM, per germline. V was cut by 4 bases and J by 8 bases, with 20 bases left in between. The CDR3 covers 15 residues. CDR3 nucleotide sequence: TGTGCCAGCAGTTCCTTACGTGACACGGGGATAGGCTACACCTTC. It encodes CASSSLRDTGIGYTF.

This clonotype was seen a few times. The V gene is TRBV5-6, the J gene TRBJ2-1; 15 nucleotides line up with TRBD2. V shed 7 bases and J 13 bases; nucleotides not matched to a gene: 12. This CDR3 region has 15 residues. The V gene's germline CDR1 is SGHDT and CDR2 YYEEEE. The CDR3 reads CASRSGLAGGEVQFF. The CDR3 DNA reads TGTGCCAGCCGCAGTGGACTAGCGGGAGGGGAGGTCCAGTTCTTC.

The chain joins TRBV28 to TRBJ2-7; D is possibly TRBD2 (6 bases). The V gene's germline CDR1 is MDHEN and CDR2 SYDVKM. Trimming took off 4 bases at V and 9 bases at J, with 19 bases between the two ends. There are 14 residues in the CDR3. The CDR3 protein is CASSSFSREIVQYF. The CDR3 nucleotides read TGTGCCAGCAGTTCTTTCTCCCGGGAGATCGTGCAGTACTTC.

This chain uses TRBV7-2 with TRBJ2-7, with 7 bases that match TRBD1. The germline gives CDR1 SGHTA, CDR2 FQGNSA. The CDR3 has 15 residues. V gave up 5 bases and J gave up 4 bases; unmatched junction bases: 11. CDR3: CASSPLTGARYEQYF. The CDR3 DNA reads TGTGCCAGCAGCCCCCTAACAGGGGCCCGTTACGAGCAGTACTTC.

CDR3 sequence: CATSDLGTGAEQYF. The CDR3 DNA is TGTGCCACCAGTGATCTCGGGACAGGGGCCGAGCAGTACTTC. The V call is TRBV24-1, the J call TRBJ2-7; 10 bases are a match to TRBD1. The V segment lost 3 bases and the J segment 6 bases; nucleotides outside the gene matches: 4. This CDR3 is built from 14 residues. CDR1 and CDR2 (germline): KGHDR, SFDVKD.

V and J are TRBV6-1 and TRBJ1-2; 8 bases are a match to TRBD1. V shed 7 bases and J 2 bases; nucleotides not matched to a gene: 12. The CDR3 covers 16 residues. Germline V gene data show CDR1 as MNHNS and CDR2 as SASEGT. CDR3 sequence: CASIHPAGQANYGYTF. CDR3 in DNA: TGTGCCAGCATTCATCCGGCGGGACAGGCGAACTATGGCTACACCTTC.

In this sample, this clonotype turned up a few times. The CDR3 DNA reads TGCAGCGTTGAAAGGACCGGGACGGTCGCTGGGGAGCAGTACTTC. As protein: CSVERTGTVAGEQYF. This chain joins TRBV29-1 and TRBJ2-7; the D call may be TRBD1 or TRBD2 (5 bases each). With 2 bases removed from V and 7 bases from J, the gap between germline ends came to 21 bases. Germline CDR1 reads SQVTM; CDR2 reads ANQGSEA. This CDR3 comprises 15 residues.

This clonotype came up many times. The V call is TRBV7-9, the J call TRBJ2-2; a possible D gene is TRBD2 (5 bases). Trimming left V 2 bases short and J 15 bases short, with 19 bases between. This CDR3 has 14 residues. CDR1 and CDR2 from the germline V gene are SEHNR and FQNEAQ (reference sequence). The CDR3 sequence is CASSLRAGHTPLFF. DNA of the CDR3: TGTGCCAGCAGCTTAAGGGCGGGCCATACCCCGTTGTTTTTT.

On this clonotype: One junction end does not reproduce the germline sequence, and a read error may be involved. V usage is TRBV19 and J usage is TRBJ2-4, with D possibly TRBD1 on 6 matching bases. The CDR3 extends over 15 amino acids. Germline assignment: CDR1 LNHDA and CDR2 SQIVND (reference sequence). This chain's CDR3 is CASSATGPAKNIQNF. For the CDR3, the DNA is TGTGCCAGTAGTGCCACAGGGCCCGCCAAAAACATTCAGAACTTC.

Ten or more counts support this clonotype. This sequence joins TRBV11-2 and TRBJ2-3; 7 nucleotides agree with TRBD2. The germline V gene encodes CDR1 SGHAT and CDR2 FQNNGV. The ends lost 3 bases at V and 0 bases at J; junction bases unmatched: 6. The CDR3 has 16 amino acids. CDR3 sequence reads: CASSFPLAASTDTQYF. CDR3 nucleotide sequence: TGTGCCAGCAGCTTTCCCCTAGCGGCTAGCACAGATACGCAGTATTTT. Supplemented by reference TRBV11-2 and TRBJ2-3, the full variable domain reads EAGVAQSPRYKIIEKRQSVAFWCNPISGHATLYWYQQILGQGPKLLIQFQNNGVVDDSQLPKDRFSAERLKGVDSTLKIQPAKLEDSAVYLCASSFPLAASTDTQYFGPGTRLTVL.

The V call is TRBV20-1, the J call TRBJ2-1; D is unresolved. There are 14 residues in the CDR3. Germline V gene data show CDR1 as DFQATT and CDR2 as SNEGSKA (reference sequence). V shed 2 bases and J shed 3 bases, with 11 bases lying between them. The CDR3 region is CSARMGGFYNEQFF. The DNA for the CDR3 is TGCAGTGCTAGAATGGGTGGGTTCTACAATGAGCAGTTCTTC.

The genes are TRBV20-1 and TRBJ2-7; unclear D gene. V was pared by 2 bases and J by 0 bases, with 8 bases between. The germline CDR1 and CDR2 sequences are DFQATT and SNEGSKA (reference sequence). The CDR3 sequence is 13 residues long. CDR3 sequence (DNA): TGCAGTGCTAGATCTGGAAACTCCTACGAGCAGTACTTC. Its translation: CSARSGNSYEQYF.